What follows describes a single T cell receptor beta chain. Antigen unknown. Generated by immunoSEQ multiplex PCR, the TCRdb table keeps only in-frame clones and is missing some. The top ten clones hold approximately 1.5% of a sample with 200,000 to 250,000 clones, around 94% of them seen once. This sample was taken from a study of T cell responses to AZD1222 COVID-19 vaccine. Study-level points and caveats: Reportedly, close to half of spike-specific TCRs are directed against unmutated variant regions. Only a handful of people who got AZD1222 tested seropositive at baseline. Regions 160-218 and 743-854 dominated among vaccine-associated CD4 TCRs spanning spike.

Sample: peripheral blood, taken 28 days after the second dose of the MenACWY control vaccine. The sequence was obtained from an adult who received the MenACWY meningococcal vaccine as a control.

The CDR3 coding sequence is TGTGCCTGGAGTGGACAGGGGGCTTTCTATGGCTACACCTTC. Protein: CAWSGQGAFYGYTF. V is TRBV30 and J is TRBJ1-2; 10 nucleotides line up with TRBD1. Germline values: CDR1 GTSNPN, CDR2 SVGIG (reference sequence). This CDR3 region has 14 residues. With V trimmed by 1 base and J by 4 bases, 3 bases remained unmatched.